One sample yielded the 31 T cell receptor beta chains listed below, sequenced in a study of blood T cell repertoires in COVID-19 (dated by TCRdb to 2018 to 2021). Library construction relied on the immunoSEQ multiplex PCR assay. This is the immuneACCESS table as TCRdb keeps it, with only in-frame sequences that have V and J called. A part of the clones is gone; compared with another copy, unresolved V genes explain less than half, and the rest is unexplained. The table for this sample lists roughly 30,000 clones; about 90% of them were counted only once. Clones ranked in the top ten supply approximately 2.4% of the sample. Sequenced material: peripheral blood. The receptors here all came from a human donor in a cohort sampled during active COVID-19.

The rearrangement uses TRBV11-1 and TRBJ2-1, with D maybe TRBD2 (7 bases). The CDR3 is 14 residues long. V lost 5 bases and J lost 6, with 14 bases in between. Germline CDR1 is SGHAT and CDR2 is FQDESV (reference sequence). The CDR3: CASSGTRGPNEQFF. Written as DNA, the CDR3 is TGTGCCAGCAGCGGCACGCGGGGGCCCAATGAGCAGTTCTTC. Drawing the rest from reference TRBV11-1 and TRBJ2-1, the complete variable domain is EAEVAQSPRYKITEKSQAVAFWCDPISGHATLYWYRQILGQGPELLVQFQDESVVDDSQLPKDRFSAERLKGVDSTLKIQPAELGDSAMYLCASSGTRGPNEQFFGPGTRLTVL.

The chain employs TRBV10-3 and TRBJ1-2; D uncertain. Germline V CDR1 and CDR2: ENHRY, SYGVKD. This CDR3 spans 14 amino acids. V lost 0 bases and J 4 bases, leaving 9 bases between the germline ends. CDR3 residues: CAISESNGGYGYTF. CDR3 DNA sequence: TGTGCCATCAGTGAGTCGAACGGTGGCTATGGCTACACCTTC.

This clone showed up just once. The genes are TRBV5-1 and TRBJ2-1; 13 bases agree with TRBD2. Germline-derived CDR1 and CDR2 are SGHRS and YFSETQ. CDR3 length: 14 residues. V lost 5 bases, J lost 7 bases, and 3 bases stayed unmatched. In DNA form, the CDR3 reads TGCGCCAGCAGGACTAGCGGGGGGCATAATGAGCAGTTCTTC. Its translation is CASRTSGGHNEQFF.

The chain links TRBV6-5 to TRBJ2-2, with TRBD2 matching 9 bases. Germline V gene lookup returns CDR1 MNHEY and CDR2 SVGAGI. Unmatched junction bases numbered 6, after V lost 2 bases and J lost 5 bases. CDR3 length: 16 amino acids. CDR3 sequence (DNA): TGTGCCAGCAGTTACACGCCGGGACTAGCTACCGGGGAGCTGTTTTTT. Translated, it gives CASSYTPGLATGELFF.

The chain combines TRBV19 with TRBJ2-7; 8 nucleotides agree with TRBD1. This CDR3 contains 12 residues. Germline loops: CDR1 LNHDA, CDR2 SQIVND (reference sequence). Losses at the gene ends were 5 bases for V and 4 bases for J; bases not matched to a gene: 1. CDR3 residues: CASSGQGYEQYF. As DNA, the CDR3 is TGTGCCAGTAGTGGACAGGGATACGAGCAGTACTTC.

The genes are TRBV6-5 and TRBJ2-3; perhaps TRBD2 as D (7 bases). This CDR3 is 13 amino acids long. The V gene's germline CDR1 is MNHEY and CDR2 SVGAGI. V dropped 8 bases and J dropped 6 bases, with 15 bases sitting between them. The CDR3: CASRLGGADTQYF. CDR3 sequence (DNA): TGTGCCAGCCGCTTGGGGGGGGCGGATACGCAGTATTTT.

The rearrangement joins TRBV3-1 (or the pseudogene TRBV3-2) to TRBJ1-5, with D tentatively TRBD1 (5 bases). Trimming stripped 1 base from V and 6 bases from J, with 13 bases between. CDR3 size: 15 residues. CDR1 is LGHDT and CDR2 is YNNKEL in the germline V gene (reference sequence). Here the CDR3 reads CASSQGRGAGQPQHF. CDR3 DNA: TGTGCCAGCAGCCAAGGCCGCGGGGCAGGTCAGCCCCAGCATTTT.

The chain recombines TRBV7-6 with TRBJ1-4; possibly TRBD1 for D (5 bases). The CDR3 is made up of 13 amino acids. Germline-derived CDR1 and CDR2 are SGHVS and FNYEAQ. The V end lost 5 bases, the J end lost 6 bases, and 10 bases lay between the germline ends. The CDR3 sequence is CASSVDNYEKLFF. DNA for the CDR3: TGTGCCAGCAGCGTGGACAACTATGAAAAACTGTTTTTT.

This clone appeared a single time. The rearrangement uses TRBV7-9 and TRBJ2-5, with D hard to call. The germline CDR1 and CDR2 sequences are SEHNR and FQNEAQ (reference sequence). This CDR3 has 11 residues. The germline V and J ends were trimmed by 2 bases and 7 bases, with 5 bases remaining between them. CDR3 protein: CASSLRVTQYF. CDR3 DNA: TGTGCCAGCAGCTTAAGAGTGACCCAGTACTTC.

The CDR3 loop reads CASSRYIEGKDGYTF. The CDR3 DNA is TGTGCCAGCAGCCGTTACATCGAGGGTAAGGATGGCTACACCTTC. The chain carries TRBV6-2 or TRBV6-3 and TRBJ1-2; D unclear. There are 15 residues in the CDR3. Germline CDR1 is MNHEY and CDR2 is SVGEGT. Trimming cost V 6 bases and J 6 bases, with 20 bases left between them.

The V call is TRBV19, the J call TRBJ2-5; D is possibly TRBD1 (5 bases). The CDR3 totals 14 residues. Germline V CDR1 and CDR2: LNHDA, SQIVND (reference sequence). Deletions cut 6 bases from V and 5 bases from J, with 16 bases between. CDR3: CASSQGNRLETQYF. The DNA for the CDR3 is TGTGCCAGTAGCCAAGGTAACAGGTTGGAGACCCAGTACTTC.

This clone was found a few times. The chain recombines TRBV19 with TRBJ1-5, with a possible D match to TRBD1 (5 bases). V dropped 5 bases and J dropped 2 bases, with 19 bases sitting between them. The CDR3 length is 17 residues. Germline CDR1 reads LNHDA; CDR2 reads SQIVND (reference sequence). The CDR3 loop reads CASSPMANRIGNQPQHF. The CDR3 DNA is TGTGCCAGTAGTCCCATGGCAAACAGGATTGGCAATCAGCCCCAGCATTTT. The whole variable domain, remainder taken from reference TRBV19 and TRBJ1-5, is DGGITQSPKYLFRKEGQNVTLSCEQNLNHDAMYWYRQDPGQGLRLIYYSQIVNDFQKGDIAEGYSVSREKKESFPLTVTSAQKNPTAFYLCASSPMANRIGNQPQHFGDGTRLSIL.

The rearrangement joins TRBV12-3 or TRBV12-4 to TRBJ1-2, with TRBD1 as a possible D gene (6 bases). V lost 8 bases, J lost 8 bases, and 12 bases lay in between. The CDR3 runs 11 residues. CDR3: CASSGQSGYTF. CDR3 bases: TGTGCCAGCTCGGGACAATCAGGCTACACCTTC.

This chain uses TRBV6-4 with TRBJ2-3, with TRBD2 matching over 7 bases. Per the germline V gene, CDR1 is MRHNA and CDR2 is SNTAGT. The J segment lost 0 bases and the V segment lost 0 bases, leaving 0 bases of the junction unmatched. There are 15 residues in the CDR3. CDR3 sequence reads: CASSDSRGSTDTQYF. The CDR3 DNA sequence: TGTGCCAGCAGTGACTCGCGGGGGAGCACAGATACGCAGTATTTT.

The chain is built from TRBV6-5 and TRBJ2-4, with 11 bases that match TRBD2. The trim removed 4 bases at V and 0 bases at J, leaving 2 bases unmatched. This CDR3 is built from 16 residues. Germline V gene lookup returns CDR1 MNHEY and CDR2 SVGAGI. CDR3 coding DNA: TGTGCCAGCAGTTTTGGGACTAGCGGAGCCAAAAACATTCAGTACTTC. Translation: CASSFGTSGAKNIQYF.

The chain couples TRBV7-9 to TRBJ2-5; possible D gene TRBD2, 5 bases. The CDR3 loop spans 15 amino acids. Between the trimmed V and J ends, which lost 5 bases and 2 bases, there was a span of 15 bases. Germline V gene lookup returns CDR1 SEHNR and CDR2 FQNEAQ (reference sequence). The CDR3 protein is CASSPRDTVQETQYF. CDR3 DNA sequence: TGTGCCAGCAGCCCTCGGGATACAGTTCAAGAGACCCAGTACTTC. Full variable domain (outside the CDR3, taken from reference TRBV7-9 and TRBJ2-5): DTGVSQNPRHKITKRGQNVTFRCDPISEHNRLYWYRQTLGQGPEFLTYFQNEAQLEKSRLLSDRFSAERPKGSFSTLEIQRTEQGDSAMYLCASSPRDTVQETQYFGPGTRLLVL.

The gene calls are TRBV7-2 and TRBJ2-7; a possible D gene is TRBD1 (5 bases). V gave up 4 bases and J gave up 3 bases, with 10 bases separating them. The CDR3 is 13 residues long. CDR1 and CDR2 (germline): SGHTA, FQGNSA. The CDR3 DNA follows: TGTGCCAGCAGCTCCCGGACACGCTACGAGCAGTACTTC. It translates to CASSSRTRYEQYF.

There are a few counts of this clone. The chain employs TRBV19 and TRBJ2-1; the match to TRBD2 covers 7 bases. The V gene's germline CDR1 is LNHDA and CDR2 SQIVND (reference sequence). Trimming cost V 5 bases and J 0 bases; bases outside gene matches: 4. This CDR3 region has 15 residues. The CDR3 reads CASSRGGSSYNEQFF. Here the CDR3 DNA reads TGTGCCAGTAGTCGGGGCGGGAGCTCCTACAATGAGCAGTTCTTC.

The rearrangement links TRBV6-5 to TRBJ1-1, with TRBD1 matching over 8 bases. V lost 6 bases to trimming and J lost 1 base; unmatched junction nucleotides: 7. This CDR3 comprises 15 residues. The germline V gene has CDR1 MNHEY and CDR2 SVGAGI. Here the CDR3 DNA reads TGTGCCAGCAGGGGAACAGGACAGGGGAACACTGAAGCTTTCTTT. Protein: CASRGTGQGNTEAFF.

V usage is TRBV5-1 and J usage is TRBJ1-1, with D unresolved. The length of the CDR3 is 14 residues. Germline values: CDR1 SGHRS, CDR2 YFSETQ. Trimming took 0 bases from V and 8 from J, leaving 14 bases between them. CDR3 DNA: TGCGCCAGCAGCTTGGAGGTTTCGGGGATGGAAGCTTTCTTT. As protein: CASSLEVSGMEAFF.

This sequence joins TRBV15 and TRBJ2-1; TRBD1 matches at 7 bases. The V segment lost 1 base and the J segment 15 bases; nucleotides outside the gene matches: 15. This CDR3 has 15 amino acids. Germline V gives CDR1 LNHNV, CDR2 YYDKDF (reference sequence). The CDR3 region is CATSRASERLGTVFF. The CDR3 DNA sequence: TGTGCCACCAGCAGAGCCTCAGAGCGTCTCGGGACAGTGTTCTTC.

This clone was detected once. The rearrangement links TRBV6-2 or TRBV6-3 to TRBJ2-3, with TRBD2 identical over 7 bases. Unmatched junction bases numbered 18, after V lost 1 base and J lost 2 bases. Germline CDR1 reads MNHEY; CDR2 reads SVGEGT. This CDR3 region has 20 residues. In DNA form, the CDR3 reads TGTGCCAGCAGTTACTTGGCTCGCCGGGCTAGCGGAAACCCCACAGATACGCAGTATTTT. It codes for CASSYLARRASGNPTDTQYF.

CDR3 sequence: CASSVATGTYYGYTF. In DNA form, the CDR3 reads TGTGCCAGCAGCGTAGCGACAGGGACCTACTATGGCTACACCTTC. This sequence joins TRBV9 and TRBJ1-2; TRBD1 matches at 7 bases. The germline V gene has CDR1 SGDLS and CDR2 YYNGEE. The CDR3 is 15 residues long. The ends lost 0 bases at V and 3 bases at J; junction bases unmatched: 5.

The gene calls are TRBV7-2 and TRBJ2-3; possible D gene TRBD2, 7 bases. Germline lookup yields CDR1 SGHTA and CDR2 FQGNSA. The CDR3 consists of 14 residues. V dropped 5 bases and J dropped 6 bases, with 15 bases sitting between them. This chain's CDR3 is CASSALRGADTQYF. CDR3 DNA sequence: TGTGCCAGCAGCGCGCTCCGGGGGGCGGATACGCAGTATTTT.

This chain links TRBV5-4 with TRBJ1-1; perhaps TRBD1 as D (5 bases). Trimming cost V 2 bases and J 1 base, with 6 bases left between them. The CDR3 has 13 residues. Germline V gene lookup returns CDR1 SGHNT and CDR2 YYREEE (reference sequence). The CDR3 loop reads CASSLDRNTEAFF. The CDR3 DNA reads TGTGCCAGCAGCTTAGACAGGAACACTGAAGCTTTCTTT.

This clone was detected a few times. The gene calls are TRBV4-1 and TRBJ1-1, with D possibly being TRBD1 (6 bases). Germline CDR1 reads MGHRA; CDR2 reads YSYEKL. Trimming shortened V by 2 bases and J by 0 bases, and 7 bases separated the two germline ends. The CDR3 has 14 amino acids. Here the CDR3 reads CASSQRGLNTEAFF. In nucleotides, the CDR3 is TGCGCCAGCAGCCAAAGGGGGTTGAACACTGAAGCTTTCTTT.

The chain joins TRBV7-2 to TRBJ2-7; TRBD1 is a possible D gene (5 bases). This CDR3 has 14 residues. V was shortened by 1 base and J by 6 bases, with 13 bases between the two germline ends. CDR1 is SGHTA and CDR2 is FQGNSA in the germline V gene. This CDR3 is CASSLVTGLSEQYF. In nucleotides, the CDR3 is TGTGCCAGCAGCTTAGTTACAGGCCTTAGCGAGCAGTACTTC.

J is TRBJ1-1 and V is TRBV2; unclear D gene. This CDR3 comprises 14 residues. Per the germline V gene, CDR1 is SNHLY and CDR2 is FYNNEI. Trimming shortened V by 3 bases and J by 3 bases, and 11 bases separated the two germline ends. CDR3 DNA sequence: TGTGCCAGCAGTGAGCTTTACGGGGACACTGAAGCTTTCTTT. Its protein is CASSELYGDTEAFF.

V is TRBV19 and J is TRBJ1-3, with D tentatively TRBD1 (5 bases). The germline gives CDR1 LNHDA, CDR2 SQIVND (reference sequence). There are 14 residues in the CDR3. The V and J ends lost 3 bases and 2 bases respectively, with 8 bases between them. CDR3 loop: CASSITGTGNTIYF. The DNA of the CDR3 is TGTGCCAGTAGTATCACAGGTACTGGAAACACCATATATTTT.

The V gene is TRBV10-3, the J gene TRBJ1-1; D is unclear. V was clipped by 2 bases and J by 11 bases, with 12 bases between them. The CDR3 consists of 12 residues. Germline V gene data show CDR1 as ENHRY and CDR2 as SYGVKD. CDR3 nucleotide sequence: TGTGCCATCAGTGAGGGCAGGTCGGGGGCTTTCTTT. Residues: CAISEGRSGAFF.

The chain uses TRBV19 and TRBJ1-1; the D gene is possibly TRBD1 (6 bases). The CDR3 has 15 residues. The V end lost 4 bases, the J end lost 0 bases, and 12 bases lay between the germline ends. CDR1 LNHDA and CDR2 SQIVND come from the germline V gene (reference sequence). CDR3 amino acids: CASSRTDTMNTEAFF. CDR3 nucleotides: TGTGCCAGTAGTAGGACAGATACTATGAACACTGAAGCTTTCTTT.